The T cell receptor (beta chain) described here comes from a study of T cell responses to AZD1222 COVID-19 vaccine. Assay: immunoSEQ multiplex PCR; the TCRdb copy retains only in-frame clones and omits some. In the table there are roughly 140,000 clones, around 90% of which are singletons. The CDR3 sequence is 13 residues long. After removal of 3 bases from V and 10 bases from J, the junction contained 8 bases not matched to a gene. Per germline, CDR1 SQVTM and CDR2 ANQGSEA. Concerning this clone: The antigen is undetermined.

Points from the study as a whole: Researchers took repertoire samples only after the peak T cell response had come. Spike was spanned by vaccine-associated CD4 TCRs, which were dominant at 160-218 and 743-854.

This chain joins TRBV29-1 and TRBJ2-1; 8 bases fit TRBD2. The sequence was collected from an adult who received the AZD1222 COVID-19 vaccine. The sequencing used peripheral blood, collected 28 days after the second AZD1222 dose. Here the CDR3 reads CSVEHGRAGEQFF. The CDR3 nucleotides read TGCAGCGTTGAGCACGGGAGGGCCGGGGAGCAGTTCTTC.